Sequencing of this TCR beta chain was carried out in a study of CD8+CD57+ T cells in acquired aplastic anemia. Study information: Mean DNA quantity obtained from sorted CD4+ and CD8+ cells was 3 to 4 ug. Study-wide results and limits: Patients and controls had in common twenty-nine CD8+ CDR3 sequences.

Genomic DNA templated the TCR beta VDJ and CDR3 profiling. TCRdb used MiXCR to reprocess the reads, holding one entry per CDR3 protein. The sample yields approximately 190,000 distinct CDR3 sequences, 48% seen once. By flow cytometry, patients selected for sequencing had shown an expansion of CD8+CD57+ cells. Everyone among the patients had severe acquired aplastic anemia. As regards this clonotype: Antigen specificity is unknown.

The V gene's germline CDR1 is SGHRS and CDR2 YFSETQ. The CDR3 spans 14 residues. The V gene lost 0 bases and the J gene lost 1 base, with 7 bases spanning the gap. The source of this sequence is a human donor with aplastic anemia. The sequencing sample was made of sorted CD4+, CD8+, or CD8+CD57+ T cells (not recorded which) from PBMCs. The rearrangement joins TRBV5-1 to TRBJ1-1; the D is unclear. CDR3 region: CASSLVGKNTEAFF. The CDR3 DNA reads as TGCGCCAGCAGCTTGGTTGGGAAGAACACTGAAGCTTTCTTT. The entire variable domain, with the rest obtained from reference TRBV5-1 and TRBJ1-1, is as follows: KAGVTQTPRYLIKTRGQQVTLSCSPISGHRSVSWYQQTPGQGLQFLFEYFSETQRNKGNFPGRFSGRQFSNSRSEMNVSTLELGDSALYLCASSLVGKNTEAFFGQGTRLTVV.